One and the same sample provided the 30 T cell receptor beta chains below, sequenced in a study of cytomegalovirus exposure and HLA in healthy donors. The primer mix had 60 Vbeta and 13 Jbeta primers. TCRdb keeps only in-frame clones here, not all; method: immunoSEQ multiplex PCR. The sample has 100,000 to 150,000 clones; around 68% are singletons. The sample taken for sequencing was PBMCs. The receptors were gathered from a man aged 40-49 years in good health and CMV-seropositive.

The J gene is TRBJ2-5, the V gene TRBV5-6, with D possibly being TRBD2 (5 bases). Trimming left V 1 base short and J 1 base short, with 8 bases between. Germline V CDR1 and CDR2: SGHDT, YYEEEE. The CDR3 runs to 14 residues. In nucleotides, the CDR3 is TGTGCCAGCAGCTTGTTCGGGGTCCAAGAGACCCAGTACTTC. Translation gives CASSLFGVQETQYF.

This clone was counted between two and nine times. V usage is TRBV18 and J usage is TRBJ1-2; no definite D call. CDR3 size: 14 residues. V lost 0 bases to trimming and J lost 6 bases, with 11 bases between them. Germline-derived CDR1 and CDR2 are KGHSH and LQKENI. The CDR3 sequence: CASSPPIEPNGYTF. DNA for the CDR3: TGTGCCAGCTCACCACCGATCGAGCCAAATGGCTACACCTTC.

The rearrangement joins TRBV29-1 to TRBJ2-2; the D gene is possibly TRBD2 (6 bases). Per germline, CDR1 SQVTM and CDR2 ANQGSEA. The CDR3 sequence is 14 residues long. The ends were cut back, 4 bases at V and 13 bases at J, with 22 bases in the middle. CDR3 bases: TGCAGCGTTGGGATACCGGGACTTCCCGAGGGGCTGTTTTTT. Residues: CSVGIPGLPEGLFF.

This clone appeared a few times. V usage is TRBV29-1 and J usage is TRBJ1-5; 9 bases line up with TRBD1. This CDR3 is 14 amino acids long. The germline V gene encodes CDR1 SQVTM and CDR2 ANQGSEA. V trimming: 4 bases; J trimming: 7 bases; junction bases outside the gene matches: 8. Here the CDR3 reads CSVAQGAEGQPQHF. The CDR3 DNA follows: TGCAGCGTTGCACAGGGGGCGGAGGGACAGCCCCAGCATTTT.

Only a few counts were recorded for this clone. This chain joins TRBV6-5 and TRBJ2-2, with 8 bases fitting TRBD2. Germline loops: CDR1 MNHEY, CDR2 SVGAGI. The length of the CDR3 is 15 residues. Losses at the gene ends were 10 bases for V and 1 base for J; bases not matched to a gene: 8. This CDR3 is CATAGAGGNTGELFF. DNA of the CDR3: TGTGCCACAGCTGGTGCGGGGGGGAACACCGGGGAGCTGTTTTTT.

V is TRBV6-6 and J is TRBJ2-1; 8 bases agree with TRBD2. Germline CDR1 reads MNHNY; CDR2 reads SVGAGI (reference sequence). Trimming took 7 bases from V and 7 from J; bases not matched to a gene: 9. The CDR3 spans 14 residues. CDR3 nucleotides: TGTGCCAGCACGGGGGGACTAGTCCTTAATGAGCAGTTCTTC. Protein sequence: CASTGGLVLNEQFF.

The chain uses TRBV15 and TRBJ1-1, with D possibly being TRBD1 (5 bases). Germline V lookup: CDR1 LNHNV, CDR2 YYDKDF (reference sequence). Deletions cut 0 bases from V and 1 base from J, with 9 bases between. The CDR3 length is 15 residues. This CDR3 reads CATSRDEGANTEAFF. CDR3 nucleotide sequence: TGTGCCACCAGCAGAGATGAAGGGGCGAACACTGAAGCTTTCTTT.

The chain couples TRBV25-1 to TRBJ1-1; TRBD1 agrees at 7 bases. CDR1 is MGHDK and CDR2 is SYGVNS in the germline V gene. The V and J ends lost 5 bases and 3 bases, in that order; junction bases with no gene match: 3. This CDR3 region has 13 residues. Here the CDR3 DNA reads TGTGCCAGCAGTATACAGGGGTACACTGAAGCTTTCTTT. Protein: CASSIQGYTEAFF.

This clone was recorded a few times. This sequence joins TRBV9 and TRBJ2-3; 15 nucleotides agree with TRBD2. Germline lookup yields CDR1 SGDLS and CDR2 YYNGEE. V trimming: 4 bases; J trimming: 1 base; junction bases outside the gene matches: 7. The CDR3 is made up of 18 amino acids. CDR3 in DNA: TGTGCCAGCAGCACTCGGACTAGCGGGAGGGAGGGCACAGATACGCAGTATTTT. This encodes CASSTRTSGREGTDTQYF.

This CDR3 reads CATGSGGYNEQFF. DNA of the CDR3: TGTGCCACCGGGAGCGGGGGATACAATGAGCAGTTCTTC. V usage is TRBV15 and J usage is TRBJ2-1, with TRBD2 matching over 8 bases. Trimming took 8 bases from V and 4 from J; bases not matched to a gene: 4. Looked up from germline, CDR1 is LNHNV and CDR2 is YYDKDF (reference sequence). The CDR3 totals 13 residues.

The V and J genes are TRBV4-2 and TRBJ2-7; 10 nucleotides match TRBD2. The CDR3 is made up of 16 amino acids. The V gene end was trimmed by 4 bases and the J gene end by 7 bases; junction bases not matched to a gene: 13. Germline CDR1 LGHNA, CDR2 YNFKEQ. The CDR3 DNA reads TGTGCCAGCAGCCCCACGGCGGCTAGCGGGGGTAGGGAGCAGTACTTC. This codes for CASSPTAASGGREQYF.

This clone was detected a few times. The rearrangement links TRBV2 to TRBJ2-3, with 9 bases aligning to TRBD2. This CDR3 spans 16 amino acids. In germline, CDR1 is SNHLY, CDR2 FYNNEI. Germline trimming cut 6 bases from V and 2 bases from J; bases unmatched to any gene: 9. CDR3 in amino acids: CASSYGLASITDTQYF. The CDR3 coding sequence is TGTGCCAGCAGCTACGGACTAGCGAGTATCACAGATACGCAGTATTTT.

The genes are TRBV28 and TRBJ2-5, with TRBD1 as a possible D gene (5 bases). Germline assignment: CDR1 MDHEN and CDR2 SYDVKM. The CDR3 totals 13 residues. V lost 6 bases and J lost 4, with 12 bases in between. CDR3 in amino acids: CASSQDMAETQYF. As DNA, the CDR3 is TGTGCCAGCAGCCAGGACATGGCAGAGACCCAGTACTTC. The full variable domain, rest sourced from reference TRBV28 and TRBJ2-5, is DVKVTQSSRYLVKRTGEKVFLECVQDMDHENMFWYRQDPGLGLRLIYFSYDVKMKEKGDIPEGYSVSREKKERFSLILESASTNQTSMYLCASSQDMAETQYFGPGTRLLVL.

The chain couples TRBV7-2 to TRBJ1-1; 7 bases are shared with TRBD1. Germline V CDR1 and CDR2: SGHTA, FQGNSA. V gave up 1 base and J gave up 4 bases; unmatched junction bases: 3. The CDR3 spans 14 residues. DNA of the CDR3: TGTGCCAGCAGCTTAGTCCAGGGGGTCACTGAAGCTTTCTTT. Translated: CASSLVQGVTEAFF.

The chain employs TRBV6-5 and TRBJ1-5, with TRBD1 identical over 9 bases. This CDR3 is built from 15 residues. V was clipped by 4 bases and J by 2 bases; unmatched bases: 3. Germline V gene sequence: CDR1 MNHEY, CDR2 SVGAGI. DNA for the CDR3: TGTGCCAGCAGTTCAGACAGGGGGGGCAATCAGCCCCAGCATTTT. This encodes CASSSDRGGNQPQHF.

The chain uses TRBV7-7 and TRBJ2-1; a weak D match, TRBD2 (6 bases). Germline values: CDR1 SSHAT, CDR2 FNYEAQ (reference sequence). Deletions cut 5 bases from V and 10 bases from J, with 15 bases between. The CDR3 consists of 13 residues. DNA of the CDR3: TGTGCCAGCAGCCCCGCGACTAGATTGGAGCAGTTCTTC. Translated, it gives CASSPATRLEQFF.

The chain recombines TRBV19 with TRBJ2-2; 8 nucleotides align to TRBD1. The CDR3 has 13 amino acids. The V gene's germline CDR1 is LNHDA and CDR2 SQIVND (reference sequence). V dropped 5 bases and J dropped 7; count of bases not matched to a gene: 3. CDR3 protein: CASSLGQGGELFF. CDR3 bases: TGTGCCAGTAGTCTCGGACAGGGCGGGGAGCTGTTTTTT.

This clone was seen a single time. This chain uses TRBV6-1 with TRBJ1-6; D might be TRBD1 (6 bases). Trimming left V 3 bases short and J 7 bases short, with 19 bases between. The length of the CDR3 is 17 residues. The V gene's germline CDR1 is MNHNS and CDR2 SASEGT. CDR3: CASSDIQGGGWNSPLHF. As DNA, the CDR3 is TGTGCCAGCAGTGACATTCAGGGAGGGGGTTGGAATTCACCCCTCCACTTT.

This rearrangement joins TRBV19 to TRBJ1-2, with 11 positions matching TRBD1. CDR1 LNHDA and CDR2 SQIVND come from the germline V gene (reference sequence). The CDR3 is 14 residues long. V lost 6 bases to trimming and J lost 7 bases; unmatched junction nucleotides: 7. The CDR3 loop is CASSISGTGGGYTF. The CDR3 bases are TGTGCCAGTAGCATATCCGGGACAGGGGGTGGCTACACCTTC.

This rearrangement joins TRBV7-9 to TRBJ1-1, with 10 bases matching TRBD1. Germline V CDR1 and CDR2: SEHNR, FQNEAQ (reference sequence). The CDR3 loop spans 15 amino acids. With V trimmed by 0 bases and J by 3 bases, 1 base remained unmatched. DNA of the CDR3: TGTGCCAGCAGCTTAGCGGGGACAGGGGACACTGAAGCTTTCTTT. Translating it yields CASSLAGTGDTEAFF.

The chain is built from TRBV27 and TRBJ2-3; 10 nucleotides agree with TRBD1. This CDR3 is built from 16 residues. Germline assignment: CDR1 MNHEY and CDR2 SMNVEV (reference sequence). J lost 1 base, V lost 6 bases, and 7 bases had no gene match. The CDR3 bases are TGTGCCAGCAGCGGACCGACAGGGGGCCGCACAGATACGCAGTATTTT. Residues: CASSGPTGGRTDTQYF.

This clone showed up just a few times. The chain joins TRBV7-9 to TRBJ1-4, with 7 bases identical to TRBD1. Germline assignment: CDR1 SEHNR and CDR2 FQNEAQ (reference sequence). Trimming removed 4 bases from V and 5 bases from J; junction bases left unmatched: 10. The CDR3 sequence is 16 residues long. The CDR3 is CASSSNTGEQNEKLFF. CDR3 bases: TGTGCCAGCAGCTCAAACACAGGGGAACAAAATGAAAAACTGTTTTTT.

V gene TRBV19 combines with J gene TRBJ1-2; 7 nucleotides agree with TRBD1. This CDR3 has 15 residues. Germline V lookup: CDR1 LNHDA, CDR2 SQIVND (reference sequence). The V segment lost 3 bases and the J segment 8 bases; nucleotides outside the gene matches: 12. In DNA, the CDR3 is TGTGCCAGTAGTATGAACCGGGACAGCGGTCGAGGCTACACCTTC. Encoded protein: CASSMNRDSGRGYTF.

This clone was recorded a few times. Other DNA sequences from this sample encode an identical CDR3 as well. The chain uses TRBV5-1 and TRBJ1-5; tentatively, D is TRBD1 (6 bases). CDR1 and CDR2 (germline): SGHRS, YFSETQ. Trimming took 0 bases from V and 4 from J, leaving 8 bases between them. The CDR3 is 14 residues long. CDR3 DNA: TGCGCCAGCAGCTTGGAGGGGGGGAATCAGCCCCAGCATTTT. Encoded protein: CASSLEGGNQPQHF.

This chain uses TRBV7-6 with TRBJ2-7; 7 nucleotides line up with TRBD1. Looked up from germline, CDR1 is SGHVS and CDR2 is FNYEAQ. V trimming: 0 bases; J trimming: 5 bases; junction bases outside the gene matches: 4. This CDR3 region has 14 residues. CDR3 sequence reads: CASSLAGTANEQYF. CDR3 nucleotides: TGTGCCAGCAGCTTAGCAGGGACAGCCAACGAGCAGTACTTC.

The chain recombines TRBV2 with TRBJ2-5, with 7 bases fitting TRBD1. Germline V gives CDR1 SNHLY, CDR2 FYNNEI. The CDR3 loop spans 14 amino acids. V dropped 10 bases and J dropped 0; count of bases not matched to a gene: 8. The CDR3 nucleotides read TGTGCCACCCGGGACAGATCGTACCAAGAGACCCAGTACTTC. Its translation is CATRDRSYQETQYF. The entire variable domain, with the rest obtained from reference TRBV2 and TRBJ2-5, is as follows: EPEVTQTPSHQVTQMGQEVILRCVPISNHLYFYWYRQILGQKVEFLVSFYNNEISEKSEIFDDQFSVERPDGSNFTLKIRSTKLEDSAMYFCATRDRSYQETQYFGPGTRLLVL.

The chain recombines TRBV6-1 with TRBJ1-3; D gene ambiguous. Trimming stripped 1 base from V and 0 bases from J, with 10 bases between. The CDR3 spans 16 residues. Germline-derived CDR1 and CDR2 are MNHNS and SASEGT. The CDR3 reads CASSEVAVISGNTIYF. The CDR3 DNA is TGTGCCAGCAGTGAAGTAGCTGTGATCTCTGGAAACACCATATATTTT.

As to this clone: Compared with germline, one end of the junction differs, possibly owing to a read error. The chain carries TRBV7-2 and TRBJ2-4, with D possibly TRBD2 on 7 matching bases. The CDR3 consists of 17 residues. Germline lookup yields CDR1 SGHTA and CDR2 FQGNSA. This CDR3 reads CACSRTGGRLSKNIQYF. The CDR3 DNA follows: TGCGCCTGCTCTCGTACCGGGGGGCGCTTATCCAAAAACATTCAGTACTTC.

The gene calls are TRBV7-8 and TRBJ2-7; tentative D call: TRBD1 (5 bases). This CDR3 has 13 amino acids. V was pared by 1 base and J by 3 bases, with 7 bases between. In germline, CDR1 is SGHVS, CDR2 FQNEAQ. CDR3 sequence: CASSLGGLYEQYF. DNA for the CDR3: TGTGCCAGCAGCTTAGGGGGCCTCTACGAGCAGTACTTC. Combining the CDR3 with reference TRBV7-8 and TRBJ2-7 gives the whole variable domain GAGVSQSPRYKVAKRGQDVALRCDPISGHVSLFWYQQALGQGPEFLTYFQNEAQLDKSGLPSDRFFAERPEGSVSTLKIQRTQQEDSAVYLCASSLGGLYEQYFGPGTRLTVT.

The gene calls are TRBV15 and TRBJ2-7; TRBD1 aligns across 11 bases. Germline CDR1 and CDR2: LNHNV and YYDKDF (reference sequence). V shed 1 base, J shed 2 bases, and the junction held 1 base outside the gene matches. The CDR3 has 15 amino acids. CDR3 DNA sequence: TGTGCCACCAGCAGAGGGGACAGGGGGACCTACGAGCAGTACTTC. Amino acid sequence: CATSRGDRGTYEQYF.